This T cell receptor (beta chain) was found in a study of T cell changes during pregnancy in multiple sclerosis. The method was immunoSEQ multiplex PCR; TCRdb's version includes in-frame clones alone and lacks a portion of them. Of around 51,000 clones listed, approximately 93% were seen once; the top ten hold around 2%. The CDR3 contains 17 residues. Germline CDR1 reads MGHRA; CDR2 reads YSYEKL. V lost 0 bases and J lost 1, with 15 bases in between. Sequencing was performed on peripheral blood, taken in the second trimester of pregnancy. This TCR was recovered from a female donor with multiple sclerosis, enrolled in a pregnancy study. The chain links TRBV4-1 to TRBJ2-5, with D unresolved. CDR3 nucleotides: TGCGCCAGCAGCCAAGATTTAGTCTTGGTACTCCAAGAGACCCAGTACTTC. It codes for CASSQDLVLVLQETQYF.